Included here is one TCR beta chain sequence, with context. The antigen remains unidentified. The sample is drawn from a study of vaccination and CD4 T cells after COVID-19. The wider study: Overlapping peptides covering the spike proteins of SARS-CoV-2, HCoV-NL63, HCoV-OC43 and HCoV-229E were added to stimulate cells.

With 7 bases clipped from V and 10 bases from J, the junction kept 21 bases outside the gene matches. Germline assignment: CDR1 MNHNS and CDR2 SASEGT. This CDR3 is built from 16 residues. At the Johns Hopkins FTIC core, DNA taken from cultured CD4+ T cells was sequenced by way of the Oncomine TCR Beta short-read assay. Via MiXCR, TCRdb re-called the PCR reads, giving one row per CDR3 protein. Counted here are around 19,000 distinct CDR3 sequences, around 50% occurring once; the ten biggest clones make up roughly 9.2%. Treatment in this sample: approximately 9-day PBMC culture with coronavirus spike peptide pools or control peptides (ViraFEST assay).

V and J are TRBV6-1 and TRBJ1-1; the match to TRBD1 covers 7 bases. Input material: CD4+ T cells from blood, cultured in vitro. The TCR sequence derives from a human donor who had recovered from COVID-19. CDR3 sequence (DNA): TGTGCCAGCATCGTTTCTTCCGGGACAGCTCTCCCCGCAGCTTTCTTT. Translated: CASIVSSGTALPAAFF.